The rows below give T cell receptor beta chains drawn from one sample of a study of graft-versus-host responses after intestinal transplantation. Their antigens remain unidentified. Repertoires were generated with immunoSEQ multiplex PCR, while TCRdb's copy carries only in-frame clones and drops some. The data hold 96,000 or so clones, with 80% to 95% observed a single time. The starting material was unstimulated CD4+ T cells sorted from spleen or lymph node cells, obtained before intestinal transplant. These receptors were taken from a human donor who received an intestinal transplant. The CDR3 runs from the conserved cysteine through the conserved F or W. Fields, in order: J gene, clone size, D gene, V gene, CDR3 DNA, CDR3 protein. The D gene is left open where the match is weak. Where a row states a size, it is once, few, many or the class of an expanded clone; other rows omit it.

TRBJ2-2 | once | - | TRBV27 | TGTGCCAGCAGTCTTTCCACCGGGGAGCTGTTTTTT | CASSLSTGELFF
TRBJ2-3 | - | - | TRBV5-1 | TGCGCCAGCCATCAGCGGTCCAGCACAGATACGCAGTATTTT | CASHQRSSTDTQYF
TRBJ1-2 | - | - | TRBV5-3 | TGTGCCAGAAGCGACATAGGGGGAAAAGCTAACTATGGCTACACCTTC | CARSDIGGKANYGYTF
TRBJ2-1 | - | - | TRBV7-9 | TGTGCCAGCAGCTTAGCGCTGAGCTCCTACAATGAGCAGTTCTTC | CASSLALSSYNEQFF
TRBJ1-1 | few | - | TRBV4-1 | TGCGCCAGCAGCCACCGGGGGTCGGACACTGAAGCTTTCTTT | CASSHRGSDTEAFF
TRBJ2-7 | - | - | TRBV6-5 | TGTGCCAGCAGTTACTTGCCGGGGGAGGTGTACGAGCAGTACTTC | CASSYLPGEVYEQYF
TRBJ2-7 | - | - | TRBV7-8 | TGTGCCAGCAGCAAACCCGGCCAGGGTGGATGGGACGAGCAGTACTTC | CASSKPGQGGWDEQYF
TRBJ2-3 | once | - | TRBV7-9 | TGTGCCAGCAGCTTAGCGGGGCTTTTCACAGATACGCAGTATTTT | CASSLAGLFTDTQYF
TRBJ1-3 | few | - | TRBV4-3 | TGCGCCAGCAGCCCGGAGGGGTTGTATGGAAACACCATATATTTT | CASSPEGLYGNTIYF
TRBJ1-4 | - | - | TRBV7-2 | TGTGCCAGCAGCGACTCCGGGACGGGGGGTGAAAAACTGTTTTTT | CASSDSGTGGEKLFF
TRBJ2-4 | - | - | TRBV28 | TGTGCCAGCAGTTTTCCGAGTCGGGGGGCAAACATTCAGTACTTC | CASSFPSRGANIQYF
TRBJ1-2 | - | - | TRBV6-5 | TGTGCCAGCAGGCCTTCAGGGTTCTATGGCTACACCTTC | CASRPSGFYGYTF
TRBJ1-1 | - | - | TRBV18 | TGTGCCAGCTCACTACAGGACAGGAACACTGAAGCTTTCTTT | CASSLQDRNTEAFF
TRBJ2-1 | - | - | TRBV7-9 | TGTGCCAGCAGCTTCCAGGGGATCCAGAATGAGCAGTTCTTC | CASSFQGIQNEQFF
TRBJ2-3 | - | - | TRBV18 | TGTGCCAGCTCACCAGGAGTAGATACGCAGTATTTT | CASSPGVDTQYF
TRBJ1-6 | few | TRBD1 | TRBV6-6 | TGTGCCAGCAATGCCCGGACAGGGGAAAATAATTCACCCCTCCACTTT | CASNARTGENNSPLHF
TRBJ2-3 | - | TRBD1 | TRBV5-8 | TGTGCCAGCAGCTTCGGCGGGACAGGGAGCACAGATACGCAGTATTTT | CASSFGGTGSTDTQYF
TRBJ2-2 | - | - | TRBV5-1 | TGCGCCAGCAGCTTGGATGCAGGGGGGCACACCGGGGAGCTGTTTTTT | CASSLDAGGHTGELFF
TRBJ2-1 | once | - | TRBV7-2 | TGTGCCAGCAGCTTAGTACAGTTCAATGAGCAGTTCTTC | CASSLVQFNEQFF
TRBJ2-2 | - | - | TRBV10-1 | TGCGCCAGCAGTGCGATCGGGAGGAACACCGGGGAGCTGTTTTTT | CASSAIGRNTGELFF
TRBJ2-5 | - | TRBD2 | TRBV15 | TGTGCCACCAGCAGAGTTAGGACTAGCGGGGCTAAAGAGACCCAGTACTTC | CATSRVRTSGAKETQYF
TRBJ1-4 | once | TRBD1 | TRBV4-1 | TGCGCCAGCAGCCACTTACAGGGGGCGCGGGAAAAACTGTTTTTT | CASSHLQGAREKLFF
TRBJ2-7 | few | - | TRBV2 | TGTGCCAGCAGAGGAGAATACGAGCAGTACTTC | CASRGEYEQYF
TRBJ1-5 | - | - | TRBV10-3 | TGTGCCATCGTTGGTAGTTTGCCAAACCAGCATTTT | CAIVGSLPNQHF
TRBJ2-7 | - | TRBD1 | TRBV6-5 | TGTGCCAGCAGTTGGACAGGGAGCTCCTACGAGCAGTACTTC | CASSWTGSSYEQYF
TRBJ2-7 | - | - | TRBV10-3 | TGTGCCATCAGCTCTAGCGAGACGACCTCCTACGAGCAGTACTTC | CAISSSETTSYEQYF
TRBJ1-2 | - | TRBD1 | TRBV5-1 | TGCGCCAGCACCGAGGACAGGGCGGCCTATGGCTACACCTTC | CASTEDRAAYGYTF
TRBJ1-3 | - | - | TRBV15 | TGTGCCACCAGCAGAGATCGGGGGTCCTCTGGAAACACCATATATTTT | CATSRDRGSSGNTIYF
TRBJ2-3 | - | TRBD2 | TRBV7-2 | TGTGCCAGCTCCGGTCTAGCGGAGCTAACTAGCACAGATACGCAGTATTTT | CASSGLAELTSTDTQYF